This T cell receptor (beta chain) was sequenced for a study of metastatic and nonmetastatic thyroid tumors. Study-level background: Both malignant and benign thyroid patients supplied peripheral blood and tumor or nodule tissue samples, across which the repertoires of these patients were then compared. Study findings and constraints: Malignant tumors reportedly showed significantly higher TCR beta diversity than benign nodules in both blood and tumor.

As handled by the study authors: The distant-metastasis classifier for papillary thyroid cancer was built from CDR3 differences across clinicopathological groups. TCRdb reassembled clones from the PCR reads with MiXCR. In this record, the V and J calls reflect TCRdb's handling and not the investigators' own analysis. Of some 41,000 clones in the sample, roughly 31% were seen once. All patients reached thyroid surgery having received no treatment beforehand. This clone occurred a few times. Its antigen is unidentified. V lost 7 bases to trimming and J lost 4 bases, with 13 bases between them. Germline assignment: CDR1 MDHEN and CDR2 SYDVKM. The length of the CDR3 is 13 residues.

The J gene is TRBJ1-2, the V gene TRBV28; unclear D gene. This receptor was identified in a male donor with papillary thyroid cancer or a benign thyroid nodule (not recorded which). Some clones in this sample may be carry-over from other donors' samples. Sequencing was done on a sample of blood. CDR3 nucleotide sequence: TGTGCCAGCACTACACGGACTCCCTATGGCTACACCTTC. This sequence encodes CASTTRTPYGYTF.